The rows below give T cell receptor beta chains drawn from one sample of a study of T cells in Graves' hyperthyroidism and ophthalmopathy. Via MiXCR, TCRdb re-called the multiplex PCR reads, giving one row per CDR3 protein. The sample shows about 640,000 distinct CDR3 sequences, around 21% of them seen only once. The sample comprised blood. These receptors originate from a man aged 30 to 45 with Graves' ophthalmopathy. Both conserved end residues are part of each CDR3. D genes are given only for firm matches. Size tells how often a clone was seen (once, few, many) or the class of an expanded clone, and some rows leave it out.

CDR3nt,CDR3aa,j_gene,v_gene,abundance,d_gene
TGTGCCAGCAGCAGCCGTACGGGGCGAATCTCAGATACGCAGTATTTT,CASSSRTGRISDTQYF,TRBJ2-3,TRBV28,NA,NA
TGTGCCAGCAGCGTATCAGGGGGCTTTGAGACCCAGTACTTC,CASSVSGGFETQYF,TRBJ2-5,TRBV9,NA,TRBD1
TGTGCCAGCAGTCTTCGGACTAGCGGGGGAGGGAATGAGCAGTTCTTC,CASSLRTSGGGNEQFF,TRBJ2-1,TRBV27,many,TRBD2
TGCGCCAGCAGTTCACCGGGCCGTTCTAGGGTGAATGAAAAACTGTTTTTT,CASSSPGRSRVNEKLFF,TRBJ1-4,TRBV4-1,few,NA
TGCAGTGCTAGATTTAGACCCTTTAGACAGGAGGAATACAATGAGCAGTTCTTC,CSARFRPFRQEEYNEQFF,TRBJ2-1,TRBV20-1,many,NA
TGTGCCACCAGCAGCGCCGAGGGCGTCGGGAGCTACGAGCAGTACTTC,CATSSAEGVGSYEQYF,TRBJ2-7,TRBV15,NA,NA
TGTGCCAGCAGTGCGAGCGGGACGAACACAGATACGCAGTATTTT,CASSASGTNTDTQYF,TRBJ2-3,TRBV3-1,NA,TRBD2
TGTGCCAGTAGTATTGGACAGGGTACAGATACGCAGTATTTT,CASSIGQGTDTQYF,TRBJ2-3,TRBV5-6,NA,TRBD1
TGTGCCAGCACCAAGGACGGGAGCTCCTATAATTCACCCCTCCACTTT,CASTKDGSSYNSPLHF,TRBJ1-6,TRBV2,many,NA
TGTGCCAGCTCGGAACAGCACAATGAGCAGTTCTTC,CASSEQHNEQFF,TRBJ2-1,TRBV11-2,many,NA
TGCGCCAGCAGCCCCCGGGGAGATGCCGACTACGAGCAGTACTTC,CASSPRGDADYEQYF,TRBJ2-7,TRBV5-1,few,NA
TGCGCCAGCAGCCAAGACTTGGGACGACGGGAGACCCAGTACTTC,CASSQDLGRRETQYF,TRBJ2-5,TRBV4-1,few,NA
TGTGCCAGCAGCTTAAATAGCGGAAGAAGCACAGATACGCAGTATTTT,CASSLNSGRSTDTQYF,TRBJ2-3,TRBV7-2,few,NA
TGTGCCTGGAGTCCCCATAGGAACACTGAAGCTTTCTTT,CAWSPHRNTEAFF,TRBJ1-1,TRBV30,many,NA
TGCAGTGCCAGCCAGCTCAGGGCCAGCCAAGAGACCCAGTACTTC,CSASQLRASQETQYF,TRBJ2-5,TRBV20-1,few,NA
TGTGCCAGCAGCTCCCGATTAGCGGGGCGCACAGATACGCAGTATTTT,CASSSRLAGRTDTQYF,TRBJ2-3,TRBV7-9,few,TRBD2
TGTGCCTGGAGTGTACGGTGGGATTCCTACGAGCAGTACTTC,CAWSVRWDSYEQYF,TRBJ2-7,TRBV30,NA,NA
TGTGCCACCCGTAGCGGGAACGAGCAGTACTTC,CATRSGNEQYF,TRBJ2-7,TRBV7-6,few,TRBD2
TGTGCCACCAGCAAGACGACGCAGAGCTCCTACAATGAGCAGTTCTTC,CATSKTTQSSYNEQFF,TRBJ2-1,TRBV15,NA,NA
TGTGCCAGCAATGAAGGGTCACCCGATGGGCGCCATGGGACCCAGTACTTC,CASNEGSPDGRHGTQYF,TRBJ2-5,TRBV2,NA,NA
TGCAGTGCTAGACAAAACACAGGGGTCCCCAATAGCAATCAGCCCCAGCATTTT,CSARQNTGVPNSNQPQHF,TRBJ1-5,TRBV20-1,NA,TRBD1
TGTGCCAGCAGCTCCCCAACAGGGGTCCCAGTGGGGGAACTGTTTTTT,CASSSPTGVPVGELFF,TRBJ2-2,TRBV7-2,few,TRBD1
TGTGCCAGCAGTTTAAACACAGGAATTAACTATGGCTACACCTTC,CASSLNTGINYGYTF,TRBJ1-2,TRBV12-3/TRBV12-4,NA,NA
TGCGCCAGCAGAACGGAACGTCGCGGAGGTACGCAGTATTTT,CASRTERRGGTQYF,TRBJ2-3,TRBV5-1,few,NA
TGTGCCAGCAGCCCCCGGACGAACACTGAAGCTTTCTTT,CASSPRTNTEAFF,TRBJ1-1,TRBV27,many,NA
TGCAGTGCGGAGGGCTCCCCCTTCGAGCAGTACTTC,CSAEGSPFEQYF,TRBJ2-7,TRBV20-1,many,NA
TGTGCCAGCAGTTTAGGGCCTAGCAATCAGCCCCAGCATTTT,CASSLGPSNQPQHF,TRBJ1-5,TRBV7-9,many,NA
TGCAGTGCTAGTGGTTTCGGCGTGAGCACAGATACGCAGTATTTT,CSASGFGVSTDTQYF,TRBJ2-3,TRBV20-1,NA,NA
TGTGCCAGCTCGCCCTCGGAAAGGGTCGAGCAGTACTTC,CASSPSERVEQYF,TRBJ2-7,TRBV18,many,NA
TGTGCCAGCGGCCGGGACAGTTCCTACAATGAGCAGTTCTTC,CASGRDSSYNEQFF,TRBJ2-1,TRBV6-1,many,TRBD1
TGTGCCAGCAGTTATGAGCTAGCGGGATTCGATGAGCAGTTCTTC,CASSYELAGFDEQFF,TRBJ2-1,TRBV6-9,few,TRBD2
TGCAGTGCTAGGCAAGAGGGGCAAAGCAATCAGCCCCAGCATTTT,CSARQEGQSNQPQHF,TRBJ1-5,TRBV20-1,NA,NA
TGTGCCAGCAACCCAACGGGGGGGGGTGAAGCTTTCTTT,CASNPTGGGEAFF,TRBJ1-1,TRBV11-2,few,NA
TGTGCCATAGGACAGGGAAATTTCCTCCACTTT,CAIGQGNFLHF,TRBJ1-6,TRBV10-3,NA,TRBD1
TGTGCCACCAGCAGAGAGTTTGGTACCTATCAAGAGACCCAGTACTTC,CATSREFGTYQETQYF,TRBJ2-5,TRBV15,few,NA
TGTGCCAGCAGCCGGGGGGGCCAGAAAGAGACCCAGTACTTC,CASSRGGQKETQYF,TRBJ2-5,TRBV11-2,many,TRBD2
TGTGCCTGGACCCCCAGTACCACGGGACAGGGCTATGAGCAGTTCTTC,CAWTPSTTGQGYEQFF,TRBJ2-1,TRBV30,NA,TRBD1
TGCAGTGCTCGAACTCAGGGGCGTGAAGCTTTCTTT,CSARTQGREAFF,TRBJ1-1,TRBV20-1,many,NA
TGCGCCAGCAGCTTGAGATTTAGCGGGCCGTTGAGCGATACGCAGTATTTT,CASSLRFSGPLSDTQYF,TRBJ2-3,TRBV5-1,few,TRBD2
TGTGCTAGCAGCTTACAGGGGCTCGGTGAGCAGTTCTTC,CASSLQGLGEQFF,TRBJ2-1,TRBV7-7,few,TRBD1
TGTGCCAGCAGCTCCCCAAGTCTGTCCGGGGGCATTCAGTACTTC,CASSSPSLSGGIQYF,TRBJ2-4,TRBV7-2,NA,NA
TGTGCCAGCCCGGGGACTAGCGAAGAGACCCAGTACTTC,CASPGTSEETQYF,TRBJ2-5,TRBV6-1,few,TRBD2
TGTGCCAGCAGTCGGCAGGGGATACGGGAGCTGTTTTTT,CASSRQGIRELFF,TRBJ2-2,TRBV2,many,NA
TGCAGTGCTAGAAGCCGGACTAGCGGCTCCTACGAGCAGTACTTC,CSARSRTSGSYEQYF,TRBJ2-7,TRBV20-1,many,TRBD2
TGTGCCACCAGCAGAGGACAGGGAACTAATGAAAAACTGTTTTTT,CATSRGQGTNEKLFF,TRBJ1-4,TRBV15,NA,TRBD1
TGTGCCAGCAATCCCCGGGAGTTGTCCTACAATGAGCAGTTCTTC,CASNPRELSYNEQFF,TRBJ2-1,TRBV5-6,few,NA
TGTGCCACCAGCGCCACGGGGGCCGGGTTAGATACGCAGTATTTT,CATSATGAGLDTQYF,TRBJ2-3,TRBV15,NA,NA
TGTGCCAGCAGTCTCGAGGAAATTGGGAATTCACCCCTCCACTTT,CASSLEEIGNSPLHF,TRBJ1-6,TRBV2,many,NA
TGCAGCGTTGAGGCGCCCTCCTACGAGCAGTACTTC,CSVEAPSYEQYF,TRBJ2-7,TRBV29-1,NA,NA
TGTGCCAGCAGGAGAACGGGACAGCGTTGGGAGACCCAGTACTTC,CASRRTGQRWETQYF,TRBJ2-5,TRBV25-1,NA,TRBD1
TGTGCCAGCAACAGGGGTCAAGAGACCCAGTACTTC,CASNRGQETQYF,TRBJ2-5,TRBV6-1,NA,TRBD1
TGTGCCAGCCATAGGGGCACAGATACGCAGTATTTT,CASHRGTDTQYF,TRBJ2-3,TRBV2,NA,NA
TGTGCCAGCAGGGCCAGGGGGCCAGGAAACACCATATATTTT,CASRARGPGNTIYF,TRBJ1-3,TRBV7-2,few,TRBD1
TGTGCCACCAGGGGAAGGGCTGGAACGGACTCGGGGGAGACCCAGTACTTC,CATRGRAGTDSGETQYF,TRBJ2-5,TRBV24-1,NA,NA